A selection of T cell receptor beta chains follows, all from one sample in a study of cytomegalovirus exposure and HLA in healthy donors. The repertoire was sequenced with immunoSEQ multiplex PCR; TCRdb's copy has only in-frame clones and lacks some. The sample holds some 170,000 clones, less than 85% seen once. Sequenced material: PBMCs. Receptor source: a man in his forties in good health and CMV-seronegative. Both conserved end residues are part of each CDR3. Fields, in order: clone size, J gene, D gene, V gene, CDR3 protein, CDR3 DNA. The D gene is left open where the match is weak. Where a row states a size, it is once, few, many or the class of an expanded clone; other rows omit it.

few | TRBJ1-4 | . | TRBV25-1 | CASSPGLSNEKLFF | TGTGCCAGCAGTCCGGGTTTATCTAATGAAAAACTGTTTTTT
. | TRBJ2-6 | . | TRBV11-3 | CASSPGISSGANVLTF | TGTGCCAGCAGCCCCGGGATAAGCTCTGGGGCCAACGTCCTGACTTTC
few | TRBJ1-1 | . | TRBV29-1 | CSVGLGLRAEAFF | TGCAGCGTTGGTCTAGGGCTGAGGGCTGAAGCTTTCTTT
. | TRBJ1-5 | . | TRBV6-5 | CASSYSSGAGNQPQHF | TGTGCCAGCAGTTACTCATCCGGAGCGGGCAATCAGCCCCAGCATTTT
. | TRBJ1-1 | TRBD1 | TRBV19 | CASSIWGQPSMNTEAFF | TGTGCCAGTAGTATATGGGGACAGCCTTCCATGAACACTGAAGCTTTCTTT
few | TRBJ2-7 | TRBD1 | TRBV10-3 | CASWDRGAYEQYF | TGTGCCAGTTGGGACAGGGGAGCCTACGAGCAGTACTTC
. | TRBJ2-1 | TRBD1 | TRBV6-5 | CASRGQGVNNEQFF | TGTGCCAGCAGGGGACAGGGGGTCAACAATGAGCAGTTCTTC
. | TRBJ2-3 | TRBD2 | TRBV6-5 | CATTLAGGGYTQYF | TGTGCCACCACACTAGCGGGGGGAGGTTATACGCAGTATTTT
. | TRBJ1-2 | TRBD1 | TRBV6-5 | CASSPRGNGYGYTF | TGTGCCAGCAGCCCCAGGGGGAACGGGTATGGCTACACCTTC
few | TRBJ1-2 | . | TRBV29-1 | CSVARRQAGGYTF | TGCAGCGTTGCGAGGCGGCAGGCAGGGGGCTACACCTTC
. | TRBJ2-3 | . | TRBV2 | CASLIADSTDTQYF | TGTGCCAGCTTAATAGCGGATAGCACAGATACGCAGTATTTT
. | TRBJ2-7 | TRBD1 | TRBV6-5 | CASSYRGQGNYEQYF | TGTGCCAGCAGTTACAGGGGACAGGGAAATTACGAGCAGTACTTC
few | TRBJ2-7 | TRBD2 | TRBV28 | CASSWGGSEQYF | TGTGCCAGCAGTTGGGGGGGAAGCGAGCAGTACTTC
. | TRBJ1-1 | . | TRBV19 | CASSQYRQVNTEAFF | TGTGCCAGTAGTCAATACCGACAGGTGAACACTGAAGCTTTCTTT
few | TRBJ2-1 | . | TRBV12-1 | CASPGLPLRGQFF | TGTGCCAGCCCGGGACTCCCCTTACGGGGGCAGTTCTTC
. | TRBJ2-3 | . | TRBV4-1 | CASSPVGALDTQYF | TGCGCCAGCAGCCCCGTGGGGGCACTAGATACGCAGTATTTT
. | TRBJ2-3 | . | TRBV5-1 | CASSEIPGSSTDTQYF | TGCGCCAGCAGCGAAATACCGGGTTCTAGCACAGATACGCAGTATTTT
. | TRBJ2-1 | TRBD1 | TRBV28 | CASSLKWDRAYNEQFF | TGTGCCAGCAGTTTGAAATGGGACAGAGCCTACAATGAGCAGTTCTTC
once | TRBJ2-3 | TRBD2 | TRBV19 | CASSPRPWGRGTDTQYF | TGTGCCAGTAGTCCCCGCCCGTGGGGGAGGGGCACAGATACGCAGTATTTT
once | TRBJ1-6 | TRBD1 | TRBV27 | CASSLDRGRPDNSPLHF | TGTGCCAGCAGTTTGGACAGGGGGCGCCCCGATAATTCACCCCTCCACTTT
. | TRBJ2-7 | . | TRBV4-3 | CASSLITESGLSYEQYF | TGCGCCAGCAGCCTAATAACAGAGTCTGGCTTATCCTACGAGCAGTACTTC
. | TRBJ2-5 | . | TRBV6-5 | CASSYNRQETQYF | TGTGCCAGCAGTTATAACAGACAAGAGACCCAGTACTTC
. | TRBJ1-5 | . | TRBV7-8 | CASSLGGQGIDQPQHF | TGTGCCAGCAGCTTAGGGGGGCAGGGTATCGATCAGCCCCAGCATTTT
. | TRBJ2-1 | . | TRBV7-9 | CASSLTSYNEQFF | TGTGCCAGCAGCCTGACTAGTTACAATGAGCAGTTCTTC